The rows below give T cell receptor beta chains drawn from one sample of a study of tumor and adjacent non-tumor tissue in lung cancer. MiXCR was run by TCRdb on the multiplex PCR reads, yielding one entry per CDR3 protein. The data contain tens of thousands of distinct CDR3 sequences, 55% to 80% of them singletons. What was sequenced was lung tumor tissue. Every receptor here comes from a middle-aged woman with non-small cell lung cancer. The conserved cysteine and the conserved F or W are not part of the CDR3 here. The order of the fields is V gene, CDR3 protein.

V: TRBV29-1; CDR3: SITTQEEKF
V: TRBV5-6; CDR3: ASSLQRIQY
V: TRBV11-1; CDR3: ASNSRALGTGELF
V: TRBV7-8; CDR3: ASSLPGGPYNEQF
V: TRBV6-5; CDR3: ASSRDGAIRELF
V: TRBV11-1; CDR3: ASSFRADGVYKQY
V: TRBV7-9; CDR3: ASTPLETQY
V: TRBV29-1; CDR3: SVDRGVNTEAF
V: TRBV5-1; CDR3: ASSLGSGYNEQF
V: TRBV7-8; CDR3: ASSPTGRGSYEQY
V: TRBV29-1; CDR3: SDDWDTQGAF
V: TRBV7-3; CDR3: DSSPGQGANNEQF
V: TRBV7-9; CDR3: ASSLAGNTQY
V: TRBV6-6; CDR3: ADSSRGIAEAF
V: TRBV4-1; CDR3: ANSLGVGTQETQY
V: TRBV11-2; CDR3: ASSTQTASTDTQY
V: TRBV19; CDR3: ASGIRETQY
V: TRBV4-2; CDR3: TSSPLSRGTDTPY
V: TRBV5-5; CDR3: GTSLIFGHSGELF
V: TRBV29-1; CDR3: SVGGLTGSRHIRY
V: TRBV11-2; CDR3: ASSVTGAVNERL
V: TRBV6-2/TRBV6-3; CDR3: ASCPEAMELSYEQY
V: TRBV30; CDR3: AWTGGADTQY
V: TRBV4-2; CDR3: ATSQYNGLAGDSGTNNGQF
V: TRBV6-5; CDR3: ATGSQKEIQY
V: TRBV20-1; CDR3: SARDSGGSNQPQH
V: TRBV11-2; CDR3: ASSPISAANRQY
V: TRBV4-2; CDR3: ASSLGESETQY
V: TRBV6-5; CDR3: AGTAAGDYEQY